The 21 T cell receptor beta chains reported below all come from one sample, sequenced in a study of T cell responses to AZD1222 COVID-19 vaccine. The method was immunoSEQ multiplex PCR; TCRdb's version includes in-frame clones alone and lacks a portion of them. Of about 57,000 clones detected, approximately 83% appear once; the ten largest clones hold approximately 18%. This sample comprised peripheral blood, obtained on day 0 of AZD1222 vaccination. All receptors derive from an adult in good health.

The J gene is TRBJ1-6, the V gene TRBV10-3; 11 bases align to TRBD1. Germline-derived CDR1 and CDR2 are ENHRY and SYGVKD. J was trimmed by 6 bases and V by 0 bases; bases with no gene match: 7. The CDR3 loop spans 18 amino acids. DNA of the CDR3: TGTGCCATCAGTGAGTCGTTTGGGACAGGGGGTCGTAATTCACCCCTCCACTTT. Translation: CAISESFGTGGRNSPLHF.

The CDR3 DNA reads TGCGCCAGCAGCCAAGATAGACAGCTAAACACTGAAGCTTTCTTT. Translated, it gives CASSQDRQLNTEAFF. The genes are TRBV4-1 and TRBJ1-1, with D tentatively TRBD1 (5 bases). V was cut by 0 bases and J by 2 bases, with 10 bases left in between. Germline V gives CDR1 MGHRA, CDR2 YSYEKL. The CDR3 covers 15 residues.

The chain combines TRBV15 with TRBJ1-2; D is possibly TRBD1 (5 bases). This CDR3 region has 15 residues. The V gene's germline CDR1 is LNHNV and CDR2 YYDKDF (reference sequence). V was cut by 3 bases and J by 0 bases, with 11 bases left in between. The CDR3 protein is CATSRKGPPNYGYTF. In DNA form, the CDR3 reads TGTGCCACCAGCAGGAAGGGACCGCCTAACTATGGCTACACCTTC.

V is TRBV7-6 and J is TRBJ2-1; D may match TRBD1 or TRBD2 (5 bases each). The CDR3 length is 16 residues. Trimming took off 2 bases at V and 0 bases at J, with 11 bases between the two ends. Germline V CDR1 and CDR2: SGHVS, FNYEAQ. CDR3 sequence reads: CASSLSWGSSYNEQFF. In DNA, the CDR3 is TGTGCCAGCAGCTTATCTTGGGGGAGCTCCTACAATGAGCAGTTCTTC.

This sequence joins TRBV19 and TRBJ2-7; D is possibly TRBD2 (6 bases). The CDR3 contains 16 residues. Looked up from germline, CDR1 is LNHDA and CDR2 is SQIVND (reference sequence). V was cut by 0 bases and J by 4 bases, with 16 bases left in between. This chain's CDR3 is CASSIDGGPHRYEQYF. CDR3 DNA: TGTGCCAGTAGTATAGACGGGGGACCCCACCGGTACGAGCAGTACTTC. The entire variable domain, with the rest obtained from reference TRBV19 and TRBJ2-7, is as follows: DGGITQSPKYLFRKEGQNVTLSCEQNLNHDAMYWYRQDPGQGLRLIYYSQIVNDFQKGDIAEGYSVSREKKESFPLTVTSAQKNPTAFYLCASSIDGGPHRYEQYFGPGTRLTVT.

This sequence joins TRBV3-1 (or the pseudogene TRBV3-2) and TRBJ2-3; D ambiguous. V was shortened by 1 base and J by 6 bases, with 8 bases between the two germline ends. In germline, CDR1 is LGHDT, CDR2 YNNKEL (reference sequence). This CDR3 region has 13 residues. The CDR3 spells CASSQGTRDTQYF. CDR3 DNA sequence: TGTGCCAGCAGCCAAGGGACGAGGGATACGCAGTATTTT.

In its sample, this clone was seen once. The chain uses TRBV29-1 and TRBJ2-3; TRBD2 might be the D (6 bases). Trimming left V 4 bases short and J 5 bases short, with 10 bases between. Germline V CDR1 and CDR2: SQVTM, ANQGSEA. This CDR3 region has 12 residues. CDR3 sequence reads: CSVVFGRDTQYF. As DNA, the CDR3 is TGCAGCGTTGTCTTCGGGAGAGATACGCAGTATTTT.

This clone has just a few counts. The CDR3, as DNA: TGTGCCAGCAGTTTATCGGGGGACAGGAGATATCAGCCCCAGCATTTT. It translates to CASSLSGDRRYQPQHF. The genes are TRBV27 and TRBJ1-5, with TRBD1 matching over 8 bases. The J segment lost 5 bases and the V segment lost 0 bases, leaving 6 bases of the junction unmatched. CDR1 MNHEY and CDR2 SMNVEV come from the germline V gene (reference sequence). The CDR3 is 16 amino acids.

The V call is TRBV19, the J call TRBJ1-2; D gene unclear. Trimming removed 3 bases at V and 5 bases at J, with 7 bases between. The CDR3 sequence is 12 residues long. CDR1 is LNHDA and CDR2 is SQIVND in the germline V gene (reference sequence). CDR3 coding DNA: TGTGCCAGTAGTATTGCCGAGTATGGCTACACCTTC. Encoded protein: CASSIAEYGYTF.

This clone occurred a few times. V is TRBV18 and J is TRBJ1-1; 7 nucleotides agree with TRBD1. The trim removed 3 bases at V and 7 bases at J, leaving 2 bases unmatched. CDR1 and CDR2 (germline): KGHSH, LQKENI. CDR3 length: 12 amino acids. CDR3 sequence reads: CASSPDRVEAFF. CDR3 nucleotides: TGTGCCAGCTCACCCGACAGGGTTGAAGCTTTCTTT.

CDR3 amino acids: CAWGPQAFF. Here the CDR3 DNA reads TGTGCCTGGGGACCCCAGGCTTTCTTT. The V call is TRBV30, the J call TRBJ1-1, with D hard to call. V was pared by 5 bases and J by 11 bases, with 9 bases between. The CDR3 runs to 9 residues. Germline V gene lookup returns CDR1 GTSNPN and CDR2 SVGIG (reference sequence).

The gene calls are TRBV6-5 and TRBJ1-1; D not resolved. The V gene lost 7 bases and the J gene lost 3 bases, with 15 bases spanning the gap. The CDR3 length is 14 residues. Germline V lookup: CDR1 MNHEY, CDR2 SVGAGI. The CDR3 loop is CASTLGAPHTEAFF. The DNA of the CDR3 is TGTGCCAGCACCTTGGGAGCGCCTCACACTGAAGCTTTCTTT.

The chain has TRBV19 and TRBJ1-2; tentative D call: TRBD1 (6 bases). Per the germline V gene, CDR1 is LNHDA and CDR2 is SQIVND (reference sequence). CDR3 length equals 12 residues. V lost 7 bases and J 3 bases, leaving 9 bases between the germline ends. The DNA for the CDR3 is TGTGCCAGTACAGGGGATCACTATGGCTACACCTTC. Translating it yields CASTGDHYGYTF.

The chain couples TRBV11-1 to TRBJ1-1; D is uncertain. The CDR3 has 13 amino acids. V was cut by 2 bases and J by 6 bases, with 10 bases left in between. CDR1 and CDR2 (germline): SGHAT, FQDESV (reference sequence). The CDR3 DNA follows: TGTGCCAGCAGCTTAAGGTTGGGAGCTGAAGCTTTCTTT. This codes for CASSLRLGAEAFF.

This chain links TRBV5-1 with TRBJ2-1; TRBD1 aligns across 9 bases. The CDR3 runs 15 residues. The V and J ends lost 4 bases and 7 bases, in that order; junction bases with no gene match: 9. Germline V gene lookup returns CDR1 SGHRS and CDR2 YFSETQ. DNA for the CDR3: TGCGCCAGCAGCCCCCGGGACAGGGCAGTTAATGAGCAGTTCTTC. This translates into CASSPRDRAVNEQFF.

The genes are TRBV4-2 and TRBJ1-5; unclear D gene. CDR1 and CDR2 from the germline V gene are LGHNA and YNFKEQ. The length of the CDR3 is 13 residues. Trimming removed 0 bases at V and 13 bases at J, with 13 bases between. CDR3 coding DNA: TGTGCCAGCAGCCAAGATAGGGCAATGGATCAGCATTTT. The encoded protein is CASSQDRAMDQHF.

The chain recombines TRBV3-1 (or the pseudogene TRBV3-2) with TRBJ1-5; D might be TRBD1 (6 bases). The CDR3 sequence is 16 residues long. Trimming removed 3 bases from V and 2 bases from J, with 14 bases in between. Germline CDR1 LGHDT, CDR2 YNNKEL (reference sequence). CDR3 nucleotide sequence: TGTGCCAGCAGCCACTCCGTGGGGGGCGGCAATCAGCCCCAGCATTTT. Its translation is CASSHSVGGGNQPQHF.

This chain connects TRBV6-6 to TRBJ1-4, with a weak D call TRBD1 (5 bases). Germline assignment: CDR1 MNHNY and CDR2 SVGAGI (reference sequence). V dropped 6 bases and J dropped 0 bases, with 14 bases sitting between them. CDR3 size: 16 residues. This chain's CDR3 is CASSMTWGATNEKLFF. The CDR3, as DNA: TGTGCCAGCAGCATGACTTGGGGGGCAACTAATGAAAAACTGTTTTTT.

DNA of the CDR3: TGTGCCACCAGCAGGGAATACAATGGAGGCTACACCTTC. It codes for CATSREYNGGYTF. The V gene is TRBV15, the J gene TRBJ1-2; D gene uncertain. In germline, CDR1 is LNHNV, CDR2 YYDKDF (reference sequence). CDR3 length equals 13 residues. Trimming stripped 3 bases from V and 8 bases from J, with 13 bases between.

CDR3 in amino acids: CASSIVTGGTDTQYF. The CDR3 coding sequence is TGTGCCAGTAGTATAGTGACAGGGGGCACAGATACGCAGTATTTT. This rearrangement joins TRBV19 to TRBJ2-3; 8 bases line up with TRBD1. V lost 1 base, J lost 1 base, and 1 base stayed unmatched. This CDR3 region has 15 residues. Germline-derived CDR1 and CDR2 are LNHDA and SQIVND (reference sequence).

The V and J genes are TRBV12-5 and TRBJ1-5, with D possibly matching TRBD1 (5 bases). The germline V gene encodes CDR1 LGHNT and CDR2 FRNRAP. V was clipped by 2 bases and J by 1 base, with 12 bases between them. The CDR3 has 16 residues. CDR3 sequence reads: CASGLFTGTSNQPQHF. CDR3 nucleotides: TGTGCTAGTGGTTTGTTTACCGGGACGAGCAATCAGCCCCAGCATTTT.